This T cell receptor (beta chain) came from a study of technical replicates of blood from four donors. Sequenced by immunoSEQ multiplex PCR; TCRdb stores in-frame clones only, minus some. Here the sample spans tens of thousands of clones, around 94% being singletons. Per the germline V gene, CDR1 is SQVTM and CDR2 is ANQGSEA. The CDR3 spans 15 residues. V lost 4 bases to trimming and J lost 1 base, with 14 bases between them. The J gene is TRBJ2-1, the V gene TRBV29-1; D gene unclear. The clonotype comes from a human donor in good health. Input material: T cells isolated from PBMCs. The DNA of the CDR3 is TGCAGCGTTGGGGTCCGACTCTGGTCCTACAATGAGCAGTTCTTC. Protein: CSVGVRLWSYNEQFF.